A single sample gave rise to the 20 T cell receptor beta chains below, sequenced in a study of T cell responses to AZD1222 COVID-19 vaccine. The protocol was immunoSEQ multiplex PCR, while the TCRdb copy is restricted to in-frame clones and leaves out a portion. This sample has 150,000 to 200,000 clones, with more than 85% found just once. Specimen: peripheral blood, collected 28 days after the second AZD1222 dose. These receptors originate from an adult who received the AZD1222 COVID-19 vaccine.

DNA for the CDR3: TGTGCCTGGAGTGTTTGGAGGGGACAGGGCAATCAGCCCCAGCATTTT. It yields the protein CAWSVWRGQGNQPQHF. V gene TRBV30 combines with J gene TRBJ1-5, with 8 bases that match TRBD1. With V trimmed by 0 bases and J by 2 bases, 6 bases remained unmatched. CDR3 size: 16 residues. Germline V gene lookup returns CDR1 GTSNPN and CDR2 SVGIG (reference sequence).

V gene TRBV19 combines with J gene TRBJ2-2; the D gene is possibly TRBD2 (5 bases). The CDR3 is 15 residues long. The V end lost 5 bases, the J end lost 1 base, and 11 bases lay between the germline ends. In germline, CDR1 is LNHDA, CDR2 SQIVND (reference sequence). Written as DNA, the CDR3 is TGTGCCAGTAGTTCTGAGGGAATGAACACCGGGGAGCTGTTTTTT. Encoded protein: CASSSEGMNTGELFF.

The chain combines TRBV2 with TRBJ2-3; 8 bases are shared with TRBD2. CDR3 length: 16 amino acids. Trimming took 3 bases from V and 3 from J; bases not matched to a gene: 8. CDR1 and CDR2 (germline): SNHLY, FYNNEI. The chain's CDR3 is CASSDYGRASTDTQYF. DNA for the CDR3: TGTGCCAGCAGTGATTACGGGAGGGCCAGTACAGATACGCAGTATTTT.

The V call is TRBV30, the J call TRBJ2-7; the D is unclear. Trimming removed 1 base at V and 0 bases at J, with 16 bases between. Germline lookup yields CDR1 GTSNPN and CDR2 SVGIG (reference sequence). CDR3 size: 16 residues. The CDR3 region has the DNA TGTGCCTGGAGTGCTCCCGTCCGTGTGAGCTCCTACGAGCAGTACTTC. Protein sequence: CAWSAPVRVSSYEQYF.

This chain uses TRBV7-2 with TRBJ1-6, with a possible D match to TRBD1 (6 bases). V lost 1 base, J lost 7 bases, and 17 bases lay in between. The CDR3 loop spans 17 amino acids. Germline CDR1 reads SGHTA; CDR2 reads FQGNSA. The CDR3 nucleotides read TGTGCCAGCAGCTTAGGAGGCTTCGGGGGCAGAAATTCACCCCTCCACTTT. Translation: CASSLGGFGGRNSPLHF.

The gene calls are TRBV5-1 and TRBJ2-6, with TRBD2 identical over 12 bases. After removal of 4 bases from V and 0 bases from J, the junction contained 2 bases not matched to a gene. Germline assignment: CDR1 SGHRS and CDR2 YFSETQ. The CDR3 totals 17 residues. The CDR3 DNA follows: TGCGCCAGCAGCCAGACTAGCGGGGGCTCTGGGGCCAACGTCCTGACTTTC. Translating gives CASSQTSGGSGANVLTF.

The CDR3 loop reads CASSPGPDGVYEQYF. The CDR3 bases are TGTGCCAGCAGCCCCGGACCCGACGGGGTATACGAGCAGTACTTC. The chain carries TRBV9 and TRBJ2-7; maybe TRBD2 (5 bases). Trimming removed 4 bases at V and 4 bases at J, with 18 bases between. The CDR3 has 15 amino acids. Germline-derived CDR1 and CDR2 are SGDLS and YYNGEE.

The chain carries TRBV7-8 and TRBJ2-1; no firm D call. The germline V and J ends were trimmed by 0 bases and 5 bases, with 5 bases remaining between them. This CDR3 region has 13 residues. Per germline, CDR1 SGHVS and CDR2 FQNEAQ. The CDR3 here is CASSLAPHNEQFF. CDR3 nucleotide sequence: TGTGCCAGCAGCTTAGCCCCTCACAATGAGCAGTTCTTC.

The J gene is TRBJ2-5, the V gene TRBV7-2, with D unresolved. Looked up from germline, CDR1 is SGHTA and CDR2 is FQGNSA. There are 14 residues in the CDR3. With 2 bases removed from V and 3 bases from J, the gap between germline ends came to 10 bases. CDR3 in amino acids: CASSLTGGKETQYF. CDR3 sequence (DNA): TGTGCCAGCAGCTTAACGGGTGGCAAAGAGACCCAGTACTTC.

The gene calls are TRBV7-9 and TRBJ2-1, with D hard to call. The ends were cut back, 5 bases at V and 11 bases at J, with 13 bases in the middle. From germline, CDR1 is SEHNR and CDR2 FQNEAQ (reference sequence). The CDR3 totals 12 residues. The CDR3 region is CASSPAHGKQFF. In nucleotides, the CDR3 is TGTGCCAGCAGCCCGGCACATGGTAAGCAGTTCTTC.

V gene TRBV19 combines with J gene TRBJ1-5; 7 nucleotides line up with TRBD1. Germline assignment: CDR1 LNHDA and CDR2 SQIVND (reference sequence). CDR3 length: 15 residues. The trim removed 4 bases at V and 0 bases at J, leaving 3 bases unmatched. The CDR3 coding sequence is TGTGCCAGTAGTAGGGACAGTTATAGCAATCAGCCCCAGCATTTT. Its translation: CASSRDSYSNQPQHF. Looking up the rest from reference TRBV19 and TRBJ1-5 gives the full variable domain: DGGITQSPKYLFRKEGQNVTLSCEQNLNHDAMYWYRQDPGQGLRLIYYSQIVNDFQKGDIAEGYSVSREKKESFPLTVTSAQKNPTAFYLCASSRDSYSNQPQHFGDGTRLSIL.

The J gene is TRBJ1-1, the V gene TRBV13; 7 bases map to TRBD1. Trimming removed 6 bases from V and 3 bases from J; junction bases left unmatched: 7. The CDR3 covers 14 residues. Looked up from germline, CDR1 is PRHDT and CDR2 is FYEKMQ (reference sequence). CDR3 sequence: CASRLTGEDTEAFF. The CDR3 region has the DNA TGTGCCAGCAGGCTTACAGGGGAGGACACTGAAGCTTTCTTT.

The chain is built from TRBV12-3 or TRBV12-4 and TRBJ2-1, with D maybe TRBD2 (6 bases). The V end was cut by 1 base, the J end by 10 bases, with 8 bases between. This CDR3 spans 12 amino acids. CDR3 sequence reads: CASSLGGVEQFF. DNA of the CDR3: TGTGCCAGCAGTTTAGGCGGGGTGGAGCAGTTCTTC.

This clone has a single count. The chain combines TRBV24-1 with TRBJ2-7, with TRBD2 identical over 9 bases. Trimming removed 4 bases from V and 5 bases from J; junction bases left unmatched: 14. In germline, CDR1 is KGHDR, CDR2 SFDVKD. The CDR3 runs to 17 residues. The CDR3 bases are TGTGCCACCAGTGACCGCTCTGGGGCGGGAGGGCCCAACGAGCAGTACTTC. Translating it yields CATSDRSGAGGPNEQYF.

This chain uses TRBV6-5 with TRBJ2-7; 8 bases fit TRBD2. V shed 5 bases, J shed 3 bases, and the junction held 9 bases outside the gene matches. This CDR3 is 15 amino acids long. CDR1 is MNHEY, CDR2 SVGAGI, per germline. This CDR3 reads CASSRTSGTNYEQYF. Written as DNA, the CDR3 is TGTGCCAGCAGTCGCACTAGCGGAACAAACTACGAGCAGTACTTC.

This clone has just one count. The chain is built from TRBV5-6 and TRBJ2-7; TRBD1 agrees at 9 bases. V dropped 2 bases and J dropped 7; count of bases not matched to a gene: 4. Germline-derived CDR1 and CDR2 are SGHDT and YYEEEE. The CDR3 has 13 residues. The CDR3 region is CASSFTGGREQYF. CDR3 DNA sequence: TGTGCCAGCAGCTTTACAGGGGGCCGGGAGCAGTACTTC.

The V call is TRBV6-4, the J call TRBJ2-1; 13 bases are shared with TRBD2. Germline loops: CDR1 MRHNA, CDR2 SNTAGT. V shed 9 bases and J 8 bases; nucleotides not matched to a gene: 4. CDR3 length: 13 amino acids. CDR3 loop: CASGTSGNHEQFF. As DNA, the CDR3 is TGTGCCAGTGGGACTAGCGGGAACCATGAGCAGTTCTTC.

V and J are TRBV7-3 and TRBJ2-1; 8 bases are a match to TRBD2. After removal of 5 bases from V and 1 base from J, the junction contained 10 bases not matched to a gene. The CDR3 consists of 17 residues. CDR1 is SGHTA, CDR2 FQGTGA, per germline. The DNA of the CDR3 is TGTGCCAGCAGCAACCGCGGGGGGAGGAAATCCTACAATGAGCAGTTCTTC. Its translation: CASSNRGGRKSYNEQFF.

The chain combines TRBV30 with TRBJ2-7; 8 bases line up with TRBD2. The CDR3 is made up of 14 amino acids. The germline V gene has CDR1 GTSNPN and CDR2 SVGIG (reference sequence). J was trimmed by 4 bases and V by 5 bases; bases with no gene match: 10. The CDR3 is CAWATGLGKYEQYF. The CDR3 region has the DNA TGTGCCTGGGCAACGGGACTAGGGAAATACGAGCAGTACTTC. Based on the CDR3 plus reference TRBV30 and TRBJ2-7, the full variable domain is SQTIHQWPATLVQPVGSPLSLECTVEGTSNPNLYWYRQAAGRGLQLLFYSVGIGQISSEVPQNLSASRPQDRQFILSSKKLLLSDSGFYLCAWATGLGKYEQYFGPGTRLTVT.

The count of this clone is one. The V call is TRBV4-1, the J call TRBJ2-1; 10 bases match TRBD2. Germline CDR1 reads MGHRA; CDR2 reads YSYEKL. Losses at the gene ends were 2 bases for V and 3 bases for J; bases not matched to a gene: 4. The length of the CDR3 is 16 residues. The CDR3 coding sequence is TGCGCCAGCAGCCAACTATTAGCGGGAGGCTACAATGAGCAGTTCTTC. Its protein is CASSQLLAGGYNEQFF.